Below, 14 T cell receptor beta chains from the same sample are listed, as sequenced in a study of post-analysis software for immune sequencing data. Points from the study as a whole: Controls showed lower frequencies than patients for roughly five TRBV segments, and TRBV5-6, TRBV5-1 and TRBV20-1 were among these.

Which antigens these TCRs recognize remains unknown. The library was made from cDNA and included unique molecular identifiers. TCRdb analysed the PCR reads with MiXCR anew, one entry per CDR3 protein. The sample gives 740,000 or so distinct CDR3 sequences, approximately 50% of which show up once; roughly 4.4% is in the top ten. Sequenced input: blood. The receptors shown here come from a girl aged 10 to 17 with multiple sclerosis.

V usage is TRBV29-1 and J usage is TRBJ1-2, with D maybe TRBD1 (6 bases). This CDR3 is 13 amino acids long. Trimming pared 1 base from V and 2 bases from J, leaving 8 bases between. CDR1 and CDR2 from the germline V gene are SQVTM and ANQGSEA. The CDR3 DNA follows: TGCAGCGTTGAAGGGGGACACAACTATGGCTACACCTTC. It translates to CSVEGGHNYGYTF.

The chain recombines TRBV5-5 with TRBJ1-2; no reliable D call. In germline, CDR1 is SGHKS, CDR2 YYEKEE (reference sequence). The V end was cut by 3 bases, the J end by 8 bases, with 14 bases between. This CDR3 comprises 13 residues. CDR3 region: CASSSPSLGGYTF. In DNA form, the CDR3 reads TGTGCCAGCAGCTCGCCAAGTCTGGGCGGCTACACCTTC.

V gene TRBV2 combines with J gene TRBJ2-1, with 9 bases fitting TRBD2. V dropped 4 bases and J dropped 5; count of bases not matched to a gene: 6. The CDR3 contains 15 residues. In germline, CDR1 is SNHLY, CDR2 FYNNEI. The CDR3 region is CASSGGLASDNEQFF. The CDR3, as DNA: TGTGCCAGCAGTGGAGGACTAGCGTCTGACAATGAGCAGTTCTTC.

V usage is TRBV20-1 and J usage is TRBJ2-1, with a possible D match to TRBD2 (5 bases). With 5 bases removed from V and 9 bases from J, the gap between germline ends came to 11 bases. Germline V CDR1 and CDR2: DFQATT, SNEGSKA (reference sequence). This CDR3 region has 11 residues. The CDR3 nucleotides are TGCAGTGCTCCACGGGGTGGTGAGCAGTTCTTC. Encoded protein: CSAPRGGEQFF.

The sample holds a few counts of this clonotype. In DNA form, the CDR3 reads TGCAGTGCAGTCACAGGGACAAAGGAGACCCAGTACTTC. This translates into CSAVTGTKETQYF. V gene TRBV20-1 combines with J gene TRBJ2-5; D is perhaps TRBD1 (6 bases). Trimming left V 6 bases short and J 5 bases short, with 16 bases between. The CDR3 length is 13 residues. In germline, CDR1 is DFQATT, CDR2 SNEGSKA (reference sequence).

CDR3 nucleotides: TGCAGCGTTGAAGACAGGTACTATGGCTACACCTTC. The encoded protein is CSVEDRYYGYTF. The gene calls are TRBV29-1 and TRBJ1-2, with D unresolved. Deletions cut 0 bases from V and 3 bases from J, with 5 bases between. The V gene's germline CDR1 is SQVTM and CDR2 ANQGSEA. The length of the CDR3 is 12 residues.

The chain joins TRBV5-1 to TRBJ2-1; D unclear. The end of the DNA fits TRBJ2-7 better, so the J call may be wrong. The CDR3 totals 13 residues. In germline, CDR1 is SGHRS, CDR2 YFSETQ. The CDR3 loop reads CASSNYRQVEQYF. In DNA form, the CDR3 reads TGCGCCAGCAGCAACTACCGCCAGGTGGAGCAGTACTTC.

V and J are TRBV6-5 and TRBJ2-3, with D perhaps TRBD1 or TRBD2 (5 bases each). The CDR3 runs to 18 residues. Germline V gives CDR1 MNHEY, CDR2 SVGAGI. Trimming cost V 2 bases and J 2 bases, with 20 bases left between them. In DNA, the CDR3 is TGTGCCAGCAGTTACGATCGAGGACCGAGGGGAGTCACAGATACGCAGTATTTT. This encodes CASSYDRGPRGVTDTQYF.

This clonotype was observed a few times. This sequence joins TRBV10-3 and TRBJ2-5; possible D gene TRBD1, 6 bases. The ends were cut back, 10 bases at V and 2 bases at J, with 8 bases in the middle. The CDR3 loop spans 11 amino acids. Germline-derived CDR1 and CDR2 are ENHRY and SYGVKD. The CDR3 is CATQGQETQYF. In nucleotides, the CDR3 is TGTGCCACCCAGGGGCAAGAGACCCAGTACTTC.

The J gene is TRBJ1-2, the V gene TRBV6-1; no clear D. From germline, CDR1 is MNHNS and CDR2 SASEGT. CDR3 length: 13 amino acids. V lost 2 bases and J 4 bases, leaving 8 bases between the germline ends. The CDR3 bases are TGTGCCAGCAGTGAACGATCGTCCTATGGCTACACCTTC. Protein sequence: CASSERSSYGYTF.

The gene calls are TRBV12-3 or TRBV12-4 and TRBJ1-5, with no clear D. Trimming removed 4 bases at V and 5 bases at J, with 12 bases between. This CDR3 spans 14 amino acids. The CDR3 coding sequence is TGTGCCAGCAGTTCCGTTATATGGGATCAGCCCCAGCATTTT. As protein: CASSSVIWDQPQHF.

The chain is built from TRBV20-1 and TRBJ2-3; TRBD1 agrees at 10 bases. Germline CDR1 and CDR2: DFQATT and SNEGSKA (reference sequence). Trimming cost V 6 bases and J 3 bases; bases outside gene matches: 3. The CDR3 loop spans 13 amino acids. CDR3 DNA: TGCAGTGCGACAGGGGGCTGGACAGATACGCAGTATTTT. This translates into CSATGGWTDTQYF.

The gene calls are TRBV20-1 and TRBJ2-7; D may be TRBD1 or TRBD2 (5 bases each). The CDR3 is 14 residues long. The V end lost 6 bases, the J end lost 0 bases, and 15 bases lay between the germline ends. Per germline, CDR1 DFQATT and CDR2 SNEGSKA (reference sequence). This chain's CDR3 is CSATGRRSSYEQYF. In DNA form, the CDR3 reads TGCAGTGCCACGGGACGGAGGAGCTCCTACGAGCAGTACTTC.

DNA for the CDR3: TGTGCCAGCAGTGGGACAGGGGGTACGGGACAGCCCCAGCATTTT. The encoded protein is CASSGTGGTGQPQHF. The V gene is TRBV2, the J gene TRBJ1-5; 10 nucleotides line up with TRBD1. The CDR3 is 15 amino acids. The ends lost 4 bases at V and 7 bases at J; junction bases unmatched: 7. Germline CDR1 SNHLY, CDR2 FYNNEI.